These T cell receptor beta chains were read from a single sample in a study of spatial heterogeneity in lung cancer. TCRdb re-called the 5' RACE reads through MiXCR, storing one row per CDR3 protein. The sample includes approximately 40,000 distinct CDR3 sequences, roughly an eighth seen only once; the top ten take 50% to 65%. Sequencing used PBMCs, obtained at surgery. All receptors derive from a male donor with early-stage non-small cell lung cancer. CDR3s include the opening cysteine and the closing phenylalanine or tryptophan. Fields, in order: V gene, J gene, D gene, clone size, CDR3 protein, CDR3 DNA. D genes are given only for firm matches. The listing skips clone size in some rows; elsewhere it reads once, few, many or a size class.

v_call: TRBV18
j_call: TRBJ2-5
d_call: -
clone_size: -
cdr3_aa: CASSPVANQETQYF
cdr3_nt: TGTGCCAGCTCACCAGTGGCGAACCAAGAGACCCAGTACTTC

v_call: TRBV29-1
j_call: TRBJ2-1
d_call: TRBD2
clone_size: many
cdr3_aa: CSVEDPRSGGANEQFF
cdr3_nt: TGCAGCGTTGAAGACCCCAGGAGCGGGGGGGCCAATGAGCAGTTCTTC

v_call: TRBV7-9
j_call: TRBJ2-1
d_call: -
clone_size: few
cdr3_aa: CASSWAGTPHGYEQFF
cdr3_nt: TGTGCCAGCAGCTGGGCCGGGACACCTCATGGGTATGAGCAGTTCTTC

v_call: TRBV20-1
j_call: TRBJ1-6
d_call: -
clone_size: few
cdr3_aa: CSASFQELGSPLHF
cdr3_nt: TGCAGTGCTAGTTTCCAGGAATTAGGGTCACCCCTCCACTTT

v_call: TRBV6-6
j_call: TRBJ1-2
d_call: -
clone_size: few
cdr3_aa: CASVEGGWNYGYTF
cdr3_nt: TGTGCCAGCGTAGAAGGGGGATGGAACTATGGCTACACCTTC

v_call: TRBV20-1
j_call: TRBJ1-1
d_call: TRBD1
clone_size: -
cdr3_aa: CSARVRGRTEAFF
cdr3_nt: TGCAGTGCTAGAGTAAGGGGGCGGACTGAAGCTTTCTTT

v_call: TRBV19
j_call: TRBJ2-1
d_call: TRBD1
clone_size: -
cdr3_aa: CASTLGGQGYNEQFF
cdr3_nt: TGTGCCAGTACCCTCGGGGGACAGGGATACAATGAGCAGTTCTTC

v_call: TRBV15
j_call: TRBJ2-1
d_call: -
clone_size: many
cdr3_aa: CATSREPYNEQFF
cdr3_nt: TGTGCCACCAGCAGGGAACCCTACAATGAGCAGTTCTTC

v_call: TRBV9
j_call: TRBJ2-7
d_call: -
clone_size: -
cdr3_aa: CASSAGDFRPSEQYF
cdr3_nt: TGTGCCAGCAGCGCAGGGGACTTCAGACCCTCCGAGCAGTACTTC

v_call: TRBV29-1
j_call: TRBJ2-5
d_call: TRBD2
clone_size: few
cdr3_aa: CSVLAGEGETQYF
cdr3_nt: TGCAGCGTTTTAGCGGGAGAGGGGGAGACCCAGTACTTC

v_call: TRBV4-2
j_call: TRBJ1-4
d_call: -
clone_size: -
cdr3_aa: CASSQGGQYEKLFF
cdr3_nt: TGTGCCAGCAGCCAAGGAGGCCAATATGAAAAACTGTTTTTT

v_call: TRBV5-1
j_call: TRBJ1-5
d_call: -
clone_size: many
cdr3_aa: CASSLDGGSNQPQHF
cdr3_nt: TGCGCCAGCAGCTTGGACGGAGGCAGCAATCAGCCCCAGCATTTT

v_call: TRBV27
j_call: TRBJ2-3
d_call: -
clone_size: many
cdr3_aa: CASSLRAPSDTQYF
cdr3_nt: TGTGCCAGCAGTTTAAGGGCTCCGTCAGATACGCAGTATTTT

v_call: TRBV7-6
j_call: TRBJ1-6
d_call: -
clone_size: many
cdr3_aa: CASSEQAMGAGIDSPLHF
cdr3_nt: TGTGCCAGCAGCGAGCAGGCCATGGGTGCCGGGATTGATTCACCCCTCCACTTT

v_call: TRBV10-3
j_call: TRBJ2-5
d_call: -
clone_size: many
cdr3_aa: CAISGGLQETQYF
cdr3_nt: TGTGCCATCAGTGGGGGGCTACAAGAGACCCAGTACTTC

v_call: TRBV6-5
j_call: TRBJ2-7
d_call: TRBD2
clone_size: -
cdr3_aa: CASSPVGGEQYF
cdr3_nt: TGTGCCAGCAGCCCGGTCGGGGGGGAGCAGTACTTC

v_call: TRBV3-1
j_call: TRBJ2-6
d_call: -
clone_size: many
cdr3_aa: CASSQRGTGANVLTF
cdr3_nt: TGTGCCAGCAGCCAACGGGGGACCGGGGCCAACGTCCTGACTTTC

v_call: TRBV29-1
j_call: TRBJ1-4
d_call: -
clone_size: many
cdr3_aa: CSVVTPATNEKLFF
cdr3_nt: TGCAGCGTTGTAACTCCTGCGACTAATGAAAAACTGTTTTTT

v_call: TRBV27
j_call: TRBJ1-1
d_call: TRBD1
clone_size: -
cdr3_aa: CASSVQGANTEAFF
cdr3_nt: TGTGCCAGCAGTGTTCAGGGGGCGAACACTGAAGCTTTCTTT

v_call: TRBV6-5
j_call: TRBJ1-4
d_call: TRBD1
clone_size: many
cdr3_aa: CASKDRGRSNEKLFF
cdr3_nt: TGTGCCAGCAAGGACAGGGGGCGAAGTAATGAAAAACTGTTTTTT

v_call: TRBV2
j_call: TRBJ2-3
d_call: TRBD1
clone_size: many
cdr3_aa: CASSTGVFTDTQYF
cdr3_nt: TGTGCCAGCAGTACAGGGGTATTTACAGATACGCAGTATTTT

v_call: TRBV7-8
j_call: TRBJ2-2
d_call: -
clone_size: -
cdr3_aa: CASSSRLVGTGELFF
cdr3_nt: TGTGCCAGCAGCTCGAGACTAGTCGGCACCGGGGAGCTGTTTTTT

v_call: TRBV28
j_call: TRBJ2-2
d_call: -
clone_size: -
cdr3_aa: CASSFRGQTNTGELFF
cdr3_nt: TGTGCCAGCAGTTTTCGGGGCCAGACGAACACCGGGGAGCTGTTTTTT

v_call: TRBV5-1
j_call: TRBJ2-2
d_call: -
clone_size: -
cdr3_aa: CASSRRDFDTGELFF
cdr3_nt: TGCGCCAGCAGCCGTAGGGACTTCGACACCGGGGAGCTGTTTTTT

v_call: TRBV7-2
j_call: TRBJ2-3
d_call: -
clone_size: -
cdr3_aa: CASSPGTLRGDTQYF
cdr3_nt: TGTGCCAGCAGCCCCGGGACGCTCCGAGGAGATACGCAGTATTTT

v_call: TRBV10-3
j_call: TRBJ2-2
d_call: TRBD1
clone_size: few
cdr3_aa: CAISDGTGKNTGELFF
cdr3_nt: TGTGCCATCAGCGACGGGACAGGCAAAAACACCGGGGAGCTGTTTTTT

v_call: TRBV7-2
j_call: TRBJ1-3
d_call: -
clone_size: -
cdr3_aa: CASSPDSPGNTIYF
cdr3_nt: TGTGCCAGCAGCCCCGACAGTCCTGGAAACACCATATATTTT

v_call: TRBV10-2
j_call: TRBJ1-2
d_call: -
clone_size: many
cdr3_aa: CASRGSGTGYGYTF
cdr3_nt: TGCGCCAGCAGAGGCTCCGGGACGGGCTATGGCTACACCTTC

v_call: TRBV29-1
j_call: TRBJ2-7
d_call: TRBD1
clone_size: few
cdr3_aa: CSVGQGKMYEQYF
cdr3_nt: TGCAGCGTCGGACAGGGAAAAATGTACGAGCAGTACTTC

v_call: TRBV11-3
j_call: TRBJ2-3
d_call: TRBD2
clone_size: many
cdr3_aa: CASSFGSGSFTDTQYF
cdr3_nt: TGTGCCAGCAGCTTCGGAAGCGGGAGTTTCACAGATACGCAGTATTTT

v_call: TRBV6-6
j_call: TRBJ1-2
d_call: -
clone_size: -
cdr3_aa: CASIGVPPYGYTF
cdr3_nt: TGTGCCAGCATCGGGGTACCCCCCTATGGCTACACCTTC

v_call: TRBV7-8
j_call: TRBJ2-5
d_call: TRBD2
clone_size: many
cdr3_aa: CASSSLGLAGETQYF
cdr3_nt: TGTGCCAGCAGCTCACTCGGACTAGCAGGGGAGACCCAGTACTTC

v_call: TRBV5-1
j_call: TRBJ2-1
d_call: TRBD1
clone_size: -
cdr3_aa: CASSKLGTENNEQFF
cdr3_nt: TGCGCCAGCAGCAAACTCGGGACAGAAAACAATGAGCAGTTCTTC

v_call: TRBV5-1
j_call: TRBJ2-6
d_call: -
clone_size: few
cdr3_aa: CASSLRGDSGANVLTF
cdr3_nt: TGCGCCAGCAGCTTGAGAGGGGACTCTGGGGCCAACGTCCTGACTTTC

v_call: TRBV2
j_call: TRBJ1-5
d_call: -
clone_size: -
cdr3_aa: CASLKGEGDNQPRHF
cdr3_nt: TGTGCCAGCCTCAAAGGGGAGGGGGACAATCAGCCCCGGCATTTT

v_call: TRBV7-8
j_call: TRBJ2-7
d_call: TRBD1
clone_size: few
cdr3_aa: CASRTGVGYEQYF
cdr3_nt: TGTGCCAGCAGGACAGGGGTGGGCTACGAGCAGTACTTC

v_call: TRBV5-1
j_call: TRBJ2-1
d_call: TRBD1
clone_size: many
cdr3_aa: CASSILTGADEQFF
cdr3_nt: TGCGCCAGCAGCATTTTGACAGGGGCGGATGAGCAGTTCTTC

v_call: TRBV24-1
j_call: TRBJ2-5
d_call: -
clone_size: few
cdr3_aa: CATSASGIPQETQYF
cdr3_nt: TGTGCCACCAGTGCGTCAGGGATACCCCAAGAGACCCAGTACTTC

v_call: TRBV20-1
j_call: TRBJ1-5
d_call: -
clone_size: few
cdr3_aa: CSARDGARPYSNQPQHF
cdr3_nt: TGCAGTGCTAGAGATGGGGCCAGACCGTATAGCAATCAGCCCCAGCATTTT

v_call: TRBV5-1
j_call: TRBJ2-7
d_call: -
clone_size: -
cdr3_aa: CASSFGGSDREQYF
cdr3_nt: TGCGCCAGCAGCTTTGGCGGGTCGGATAGGGAGCAGTACTTC

v_call: TRBV20-1
j_call: TRBJ2-7
d_call: -
clone_size: many
cdr3_aa: CSATLPGPLLDEQYF
cdr3_nt: TGCAGTGCTACATTACCGGGACCGCTACTGGACGAGCAGTACTTC

v_call: TRBV6-2/TRBV6-3
j_call: TRBJ1-6
d_call: -
clone_size: many
cdr3_aa: CASSDPPDNSPLHF
cdr3_nt: TGTGCCAGCAGTGACCCACCGGATAATTCACCCCTCCACTTT

v_call: TRBV5-5
j_call: TRBJ1-2
d_call: -
clone_size: many
cdr3_aa: CASSLAWGTNYGYTF
cdr3_nt: TGTGCCAGCAGCTTGGCTTGGGGAACTAACTATGGCTACACCTTC

v_call: TRBV7-3
j_call: TRBJ2-7
d_call: -
clone_size: many
cdr3_aa: CASSFGSGQQYF
cdr3_nt: TGTGCCAGCAGCTTCGGGAGCGGGCAGCAGTACTTC

v_call: TRBV2
j_call: TRBJ2-1
d_call: TRBD1
clone_size: many
cdr3_aa: CASSGLTGDSYNEQFF
cdr3_nt: TGTGCCAGCAGTGGCCTGACAGGGGACTCCTACAATGAGCAGTTCTTC

v_call: TRBV5-1
j_call: TRBJ1-1
d_call: TRBD1
clone_size: -
cdr3_aa: CASSPGGTGGYTEAFF
cdr3_nt: TGCGCCAGCAGCCCTGGAGGGACAGGGGGCTACACTGAAGCTTTCTTT

v_call: TRBV6-1
j_call: TRBJ2-1
d_call: -
clone_size: many
cdr3_aa: CASSDQLRGEQFF
cdr3_nt: TGTGCCAGCAGTGATCAGCTCCGAGGGGAGCAGTTCTTC

v_call: TRBV5-1
j_call: TRBJ2-7
d_call: -
clone_size: many
cdr3_aa: CASRGDLDYEQYF
cdr3_nt: TGCGCCAGCAGAGGGGACCTAGACTACGAGCAGTACTTC

v_call: TRBV7-2
j_call: TRBJ1-5
d_call: -
clone_size: few
cdr3_aa: CASSLGGDQPQHF
cdr3_nt: TGTGCCAGCAGCTTAGGAGGGGATCAGCCCCAGCATTTT